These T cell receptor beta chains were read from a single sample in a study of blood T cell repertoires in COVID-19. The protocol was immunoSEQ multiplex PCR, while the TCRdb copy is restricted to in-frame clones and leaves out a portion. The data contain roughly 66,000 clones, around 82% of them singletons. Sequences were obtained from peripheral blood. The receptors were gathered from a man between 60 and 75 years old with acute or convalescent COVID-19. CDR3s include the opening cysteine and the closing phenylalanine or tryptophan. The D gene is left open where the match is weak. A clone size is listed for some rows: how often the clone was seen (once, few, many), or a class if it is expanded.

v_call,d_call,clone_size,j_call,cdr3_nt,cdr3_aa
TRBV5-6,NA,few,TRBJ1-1,TGTGCCAGCAGCGCGGACCCCCTCGGACTCCAGAACACTGAAGCTTTCTTT,CASSADPLGLQNTEAFF
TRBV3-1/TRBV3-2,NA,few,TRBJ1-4,TGTGCCAGCAGCCGTTCGAGTGCAACTAATGAAAAACTGTTTTTT,CASSRSSATNEKLFF
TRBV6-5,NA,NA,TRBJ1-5,TGTGCCAGCAGAGGTCAGGTGGGCAATCAGCCCCAGCATTTT,CASRGQVGNQPQHF
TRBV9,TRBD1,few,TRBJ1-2,TGTGCCAGCAGCCGACCGGACAGGGGGCAGCATGGCTACACCTTC,CASSRPDRGQHGYTF
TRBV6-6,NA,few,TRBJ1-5,TGTGCCAGCACCCCGGGGGGAAGCAATCAGCCCCAGCATTTT,CASTPGGSNQPQHF
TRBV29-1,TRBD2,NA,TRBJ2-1,TGCAGCGTTGAGACTAGCGGGGCCAGTGAGCAGTTCTTC,CSVETSGASEQFF
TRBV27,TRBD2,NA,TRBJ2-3,TGTGCCAGCACCACTAAGTGGCTAGCGGGGGACACAGATACGCAGTATTTT,CASTTKWLAGDTDTQYF
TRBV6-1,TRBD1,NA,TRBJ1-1,TGTGCCAGCAGTGAGTTCGACAGGGTGAACACTGAAGCTTTCTTT,CASSEFDRVNTEAFF
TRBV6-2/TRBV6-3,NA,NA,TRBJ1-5,TGTGCCAGCAGTTACTGGGGCTTCCTTCAGCCCCAGCATTTT,CASSYWGFLQPQHF
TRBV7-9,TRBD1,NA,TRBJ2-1,TGTGCCAGCAGCCTACAGGGGGTGCCTTACAATGAGCAGTTCTTC,CASSLQGVPYNEQFF
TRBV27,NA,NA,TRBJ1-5,TGTGCCAGCAGTTTAACAGGCAATCAGCCCCAGCATTTT,CASSLTGNQPQHF
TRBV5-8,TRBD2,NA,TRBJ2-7,TGTGCCAGCAGCTTGCCTAGCGGGGGCTCCTACGAGCAGTACTTC,CASSLPSGGSYEQYF
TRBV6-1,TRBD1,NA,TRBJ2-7,TGTGCCAGCAGTGAACTGACAGGGGCGCCGTTTGAGCAGTACTTC,CASSELTGAPFEQYF
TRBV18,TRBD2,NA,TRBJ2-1,TGTGCCAGCTCCCTGGGACTAGCGGGGGATGAGCAGTTCTTC,CASSLGLAGDEQFF
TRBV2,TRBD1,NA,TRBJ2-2,TGTGCCAGCATCAGGGACAGGGATGCCGGGGAGCTGTTTTTT,CASIRDRDAGELFF
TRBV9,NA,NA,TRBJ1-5,TGTGCCAGCAGCGTAGGGGGGGGGCAGAGCAATCAGCCCCAGCATTTT,CASSVGGGQSNQPQHF
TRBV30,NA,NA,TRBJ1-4,TGTGCCTGGAGCGCGCCAGGGAAAACTAATGAAAAACTGTTTTTT,CAWSAPGKTNEKLFF
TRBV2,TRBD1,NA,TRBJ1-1,TGTGCCAGCAGTCAGATAGGACAGGTACCGACTGAAGCTTTCTTT,CASSQIGQVPTEAFF
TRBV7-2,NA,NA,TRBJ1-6,TGTGCCAGTATGGAGAGCTCCTATAATTCACCCCTCCACTTT,CASMESSYNSPLHF
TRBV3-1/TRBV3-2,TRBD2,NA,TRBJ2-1,TGTGCCAGCAGGGCTCGGGGGGGGCCCTACGGCGAGCAGTTCTTC,CASRARGGPYGEQFF
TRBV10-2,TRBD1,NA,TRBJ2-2,TGCGCCAGCAGTGAAGTTGTGACAGGGGCGAACACCGGGGAGCTGTTTTTT,CASSEVVTGANTGELFF
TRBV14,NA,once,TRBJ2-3,TGTGCCAGCAGCCCGAAACCCCGGAGTGGGGATACGCAGTATTTT,CASSPKPRSGDTQYF
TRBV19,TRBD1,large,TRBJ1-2,TGTGCCAGTAGTAACCCGACAGGGACGGGCTACACCTTC,CASSNPTGTGYTF
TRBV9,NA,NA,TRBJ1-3,TGTGCCAGCAGCGTATCCTCCTCTGGAAACACCATATATTTT,CASSVSSSGNTIYF
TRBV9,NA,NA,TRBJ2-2,TGTGCCAGCAGCGTGGCCCCAATAAGAGGGCTAGCGAACACCGGGGAGCTGTTTTTT,CASSVAPIRGLANTGELFF
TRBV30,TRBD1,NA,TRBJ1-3,TGTGCCTGGGCCAACGGACAGGGGGCGGCTGGAAACACCATATATTTT,CAWANGQGAAGNTIYF
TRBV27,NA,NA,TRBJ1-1,TGTGCCAGCAGCTCAACATCGGGGACTGAAGCTTTCTTT,CASSSTSGTEAFF
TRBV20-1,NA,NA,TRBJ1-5,TGCAGTGCTAGTACCAGGGACAATCAGCCCCAGCATTTT,CSASTRDNQPQHF
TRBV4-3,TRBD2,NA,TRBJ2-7,TGCGCCAGCAGCCAAGTTAGAGCGGGGGTTCGGGCCTACGAGCAGTACTTC,CASSQVRAGVRAYEQYF
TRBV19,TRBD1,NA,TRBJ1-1,TGTGCCAGTAGCATCATTGGACAGGGTCACACTGAAGCTTTCTTT,CASSIIGQGHTEAFF
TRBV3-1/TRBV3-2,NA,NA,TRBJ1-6,TGTGCCAGCAGCCACCGGAATGCAGGGTTTAATTCACCCCTCCACTTT,CASSHRNAGFNSPLHF
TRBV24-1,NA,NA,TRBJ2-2,TGTGCCACCAGTGCTATGCCGGGGAGTTACACCGGGGAGCTGTTTTTT,CATSAMPGSYTGELFF
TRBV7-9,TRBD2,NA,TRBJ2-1,TGTGCCAGCAGCTTAGACCTAGCGGGGGATAGTGAGCAGTTCTTC,CASSLDLAGDSEQFF
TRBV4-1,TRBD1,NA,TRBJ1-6,TGCGCCAGCAGCCAACTAGGGGCAGGGGGTAAAACCCTCCACTTT,CASSQLGAGGKTLHF
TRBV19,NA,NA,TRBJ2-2,TGTGCCAGTAGTACTCACAGGGTCGGGGAGCTGTTTTTT,CASSTHRVGELFF
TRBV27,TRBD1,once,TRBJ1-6,TGTGCCAGCCGACAGGGAAACTATAATTCACCCCTCCACTTT,CASRQGNYNSPLHF
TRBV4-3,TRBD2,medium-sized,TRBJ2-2,TGCGCCAGCAGCCAAGTCCTAGCGGGGGCCCTAATGGCGAACACCGGGGAGCTGTTTTTT,CASSQVLAGALMANTGELFF
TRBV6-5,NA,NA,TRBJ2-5,TGTGCCAGCAGTTTCGAGGGCCGCTACCAAGAGACCCAGTACTTC,CASSFEGRYQETQYF
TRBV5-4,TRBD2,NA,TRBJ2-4,TGTGCCAGCAGCTTAGTAGGGACTACCTCCTTGTCGATAGCCAAAAACATTCAGTACTTC,CASSLVGTTSLSIAKNIQYF
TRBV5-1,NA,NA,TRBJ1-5,TGCGCCAGCAGCTCGGACCCACAGGGCGGGAGCAATCAGCCCCAGCATTTT,CASSSDPQGGSNQPQHF
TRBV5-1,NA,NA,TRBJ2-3,TGCGCCAGCAGCTTGGGGGCAGTATCCGTGGATACGCAGTATTTT,CASSLGAVSVDTQYF
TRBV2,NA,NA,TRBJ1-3,TGTGCCAGCAGTACAGGGTTAGTCGTTGGAAACACCATATATTTT,CASSTGLVVGNTIYF
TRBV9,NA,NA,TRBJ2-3,TGTGCCAGCAGCGTGGCTAGAACAGATACGCAGTATTTT,CASSVARTDTQYF
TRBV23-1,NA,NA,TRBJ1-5,TGCGCCAGCAGTCAAGGGGGCAGGGTTTTTAATCAGCCCCAGCATTTT,CASSQGGRVFNQPQHF
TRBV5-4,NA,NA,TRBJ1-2,TGTGCCAGCAGCCTAGAGCCCCCCGCGGGCTATGGCTACACCTTC,CASSLEPPAGYGYTF
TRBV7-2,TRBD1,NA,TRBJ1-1,TGTGCCAGCAGCTTAGAGGGGGCTAAAAACACTGAAGCTTTCTTT,CASSLEGAKNTEAFF
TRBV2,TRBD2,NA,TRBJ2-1,TGTGCCAGCAGCAAAGCGGGGAGATCCTACAATGAGCAGTTCTTC,CASSKAGRSYNEQFF
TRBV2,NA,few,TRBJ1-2,TGTGCCAGCAGTGATGGTCCCCTAGTTGGCTACACCTTC,CASSDGPLVGYTF
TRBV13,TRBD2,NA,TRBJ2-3,TGTGCCAGCAGCTCTCTAGGACTAGCGGATAGCACAGATACGCAGTATTTT,CASSSLGLADSTDTQYF
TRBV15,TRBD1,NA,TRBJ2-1,TGTGCCACCAGCCGACAGGGGGCTGAGCGCTACAATGAGCAGTTCTTC,CATSRQGAERYNEQFF
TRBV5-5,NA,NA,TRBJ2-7,TGTGCCAGCGGGGAGACCTACGAGCAGTACTTC,CASGETYEQYF
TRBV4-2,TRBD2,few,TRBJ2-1,TGTGCCAGCAGCCCATGGACTAGCGGGGGAGCCTACAATGAGCAGTTCTTC,CASSPWTSGGAYNEQFF
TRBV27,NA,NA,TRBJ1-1,TGTGCCAGCAGTCCCCCGGGAGGTGAAGCTTTCTTT,CASSPPGGEAFF
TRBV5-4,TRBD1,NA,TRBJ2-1,TGTGCCAGCAGCTCCGGGACAGGGATCAATGAGCAGTTCTTC,CASSSGTGINEQFF
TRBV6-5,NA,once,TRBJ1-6,TGTGCCAGCAGGCAGGGTGCGAGTTCACCCCTCCACTTT,CASRQGASSPLHF
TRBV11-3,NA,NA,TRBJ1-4,TGTGCCAGCAGCTTGGGCCCAACTAATGAAAAACTGTTTTTT,CASSLGPTNEKLFF
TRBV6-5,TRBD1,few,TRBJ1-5,TGTGCCAGCAGGACAGGGGGCAATCAGCCCCAGCATTTT,CASRTGGNQPQHF
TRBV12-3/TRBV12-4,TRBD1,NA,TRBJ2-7,TGTGCCAGCAGTCGGGACAGGGGTTACGAGCAGTACTTC,CASSRDRGYEQYF
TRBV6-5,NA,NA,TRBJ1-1,TGTGCCAGCAGTTACAACGTGCAGGGAGGAACTGAAGCTTTCTTT,CASSYNVQGGTEAFF
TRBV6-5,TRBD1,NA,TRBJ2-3,TGTGCCAGCAGACAGCCGGGACAGGGGACAGATACGCAGTATTTT,CASRQPGQGTDTQYF